The source of this T cell receptor beta chain is a study of CD8+ T cells in alopecia areata. Background on the study: The study gave treated patients oral tofacitinib at 5 to 10 mg twice daily. Treated patients were scored for severity by percent of scalp affected. Study-wide points: In scalp, tofacitinib significantly decreased clonality and expanded CD8+ clones among the top 100.

TCR sequencing used cDNA made by reverse transcription of extracted RNA. Method: immunoSEQ multiplex PCR; TCRdb's copy keeps in-frame clones and lacks some. The sample gives some 200,000 clones, about 58% of which show up once; 1.6% is in the top ten. Notes on this clone: Its target is not known.

The CDR3 is 13 amino acids. The V and J ends lost 2 bases and 4 bases respectively, with 6 bases between them. Germline-derived CDR1 and CDR2 are LGHNA and YSLEER. Stated treatment: oral pan-JAK inhibitor, 5-10 mg twice daily. This chain connects TRBV4-3 to TRBJ1-3; D is ambiguous. The sequences come from CD4+ T cells sorted from blood, collected at week 4, from a patient treated with tofacitinib. The TCR originated in a human donor with alopecia areata. This CDR3 reads CASSQTPGNTIYF. DNA for the CDR3: TGCGCCAGCAGCCAAACTCCGGGAAACACCATATATTTT.